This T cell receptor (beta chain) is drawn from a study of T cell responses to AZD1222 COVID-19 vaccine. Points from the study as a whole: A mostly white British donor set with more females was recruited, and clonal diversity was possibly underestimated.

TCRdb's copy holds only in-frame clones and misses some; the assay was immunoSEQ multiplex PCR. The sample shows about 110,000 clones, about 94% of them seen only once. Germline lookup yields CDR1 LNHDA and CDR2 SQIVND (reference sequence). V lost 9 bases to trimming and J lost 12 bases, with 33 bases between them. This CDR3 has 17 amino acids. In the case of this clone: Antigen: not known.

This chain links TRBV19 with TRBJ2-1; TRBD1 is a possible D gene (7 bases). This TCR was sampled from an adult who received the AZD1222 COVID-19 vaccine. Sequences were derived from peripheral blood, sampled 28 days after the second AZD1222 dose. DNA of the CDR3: TGTGCCAGCCCACCCCCGGAGGGGGCAGGTCTTTTGAAAGCGCAGTTCTTC. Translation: CASPPPEGAGLLKAQFF.